This passage covers 6 T cell receptor beta chains from one sample sequenced in a study of shared clonotypes between healthy human individuals. The assay was immunoSEQ multiplex PCR, and TCRdb's table has in-frame clones only and misses some. The table records about 2.1 million clones, 80% to 95% of them present only once. Naive CD8 isolation took CD45RO-negative cells positively selected for CCR7 and excluded terminally differentiated effector memory CD45RA+ cells. Sequencing input: naive CD8+ T cells from PBMCs. The receptors come from a man aged 18 to 30 in good health. Some clones in this sample may be carry-over from other donors' samples.

The V and J genes are TRBV10-3 and TRBJ1-2; the match to TRBD1 covers 9 bases. Germline-derived CDR1 and CDR2 are ENHRY and SYGVKD. V gave up 6 bases and J gave up 3 bases; unmatched junction bases: 11. The CDR3 extends over 16 amino acids. The CDR3: CAIRDRQGGFDYGYTF. CDR3 coding DNA: TGTGCCATCAGGGACAGACAGGGGGGGTTCGACTATGGCTACACCTTC.

This chain connects TRBV19 to TRBJ2-7; tentative D call: TRBD1 (6 bases). The CDR3 covers 14 residues. The ends were cut back, 0 bases at V and 5 bases at J, with 11 bases in the middle. Germline loops: CDR1 LNHDA, CDR2 SQIVND (reference sequence). The CDR3 nucleotides are TGTGCCAGTAGTATAGACGCGACAGGCGACGAGCAGTACTTC. Protein product: CASSIDATGDEQYF.

V gene TRBV7-9 combines with J gene TRBJ2-7; D is undetermined. CDR3 length: 15 residues. V was trimmed by 3 bases and J by 2 bases, leaving 14 bases between them. The germline gives CDR1 SEHNR, CDR2 FQNEAQ (reference sequence). The CDR3 loop is CASSLLGSPAYEQYF. The DNA for the CDR3 is TGTGCCAGCAGCTTGCTGGGGTCTCCAGCCTACGAGCAGTACTTC. Full variable domain (outside the CDR3, taken from reference TRBV7-9 and TRBJ2-7): DTGVSQNPRHKITKRGQNVTFRCDPISEHNRLYWYRQTLGQGPEFLTYFQNEAQLEKSRLLSDRFSAERPKGSFSTLEIQRTEQGDSAMYLCASSLLGSPAYEQYFGPGTRLTVT.

Details on this clone: Other DNA sequences in this sample translate to the same CDR3. The chain couples TRBV9 to TRBJ2-1; 9 nucleotides match TRBD1. The germline gives CDR1 SGDLS, CDR2 YYNGEE. The CDR3 covers 15 residues. V trimming: 2 bases; J trimming: 2 bases; junction bases outside the gene matches: 2. CDR3 region: CASSVGTGPYNEQFF. The CDR3 bases are TGTGCCAGCAGCGTCGGGACAGGGCCCTACAATGAGCAGTTCTTC. Using reference TRBV9 and TRBJ2-1 for the parts outside the CDR3, the full variable domain is DSGVTQTPKHLITATGQRVTLRCSPRSGDLSVYWYQQSLDQGLQFLIQYYNGEERAKGNILERFSAQQFPDLHSELNLSSLELGDSALYFCASSVGTGPYNEQFFGPGTRLTVL.

The chain carries TRBV6-7 and TRBJ2-2, with 8 positions matching TRBD1. TRBV6-7 is an ORF, and what it does is uncertain. The CDR3 is 18 residues long. Germline trimming cut 2 bases from V and 6 bases from J; bases unmatched to any gene: 14. The CDR3 sequence: CASSYPTLRQGSPGELFF. The CDR3, as DNA: TGTGCCAGCAGTTACCCGACCCTTCGACAGGGGTCCCCCGGGGAGCTGTTTTTT.

The chain couples TRBV7-8 to TRBJ1-2; D not certain. The CDR3 extends over 12 amino acids. Deletions cut 1 base from V and 5 bases from J, with 5 bases between. Per the germline V gene, CDR1 is SGHVS and CDR2 is FQNEAQ. This CDR3 reads CASSLDAYGYTF. The CDR3 region has the DNA TGTGCCAGCAGCTTAGACGCGTATGGCTACACCTTC.